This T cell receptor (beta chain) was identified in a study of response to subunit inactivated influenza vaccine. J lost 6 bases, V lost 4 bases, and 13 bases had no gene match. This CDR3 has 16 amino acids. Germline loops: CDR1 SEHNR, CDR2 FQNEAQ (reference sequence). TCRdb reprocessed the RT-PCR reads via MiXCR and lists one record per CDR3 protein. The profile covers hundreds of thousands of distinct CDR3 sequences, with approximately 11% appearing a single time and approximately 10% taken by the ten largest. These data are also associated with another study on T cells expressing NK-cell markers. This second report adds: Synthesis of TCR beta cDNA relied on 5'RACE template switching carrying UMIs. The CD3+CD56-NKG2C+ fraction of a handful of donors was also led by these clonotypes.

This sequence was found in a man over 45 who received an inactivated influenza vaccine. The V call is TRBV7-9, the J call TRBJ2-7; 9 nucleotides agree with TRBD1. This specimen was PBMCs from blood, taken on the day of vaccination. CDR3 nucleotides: TGTGCCAGCAGCTCTAACCTGGGACAGGGTCCTATCGAGCAGTACTTC. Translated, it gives CASSSNLGQGPIEQYF.